Shown below are 31 T cell receptor beta chains from a single sample sequenced in a study of blood T cell repertoires in COVID-19 (dated by TCRdb to 2019 to 2021). Library preparation employed the immunoSEQ multiplex PCR assay. Sourced from immuneACCESS, this table was stored by TCRdb with only in-frame sequences that have V and J called. A share of the clones is absent; for the studies checked, an unresolved V gene accounts for under half, and the remainder has no known explanation. This sample gives around 120,000 clones in total; more than 80% of them show up just once. The ten largest clones capture roughly 32% of the sample. The sequencing sample was made of peripheral blood. Source of these receptors: a woman of 80 years or more with acute or convalescent COVID-19.

The V and J genes are TRBV5-1 and TRBJ1-1; D might be TRBD1 (6 bases). V was pared by 6 bases and J by 2 bases, with 11 bases between. The CDR3 has 13 amino acids. The germline gives CDR1 SGHRS, CDR2 YFSETQ. CDR3 loop: CASTPQGNTEAFF. Here the CDR3 DNA reads TGCGCCAGCACCCCACAGGGAAACACTGAAGCTTTCTTT.

There are a few counts of this clone. The V call is TRBV10-2, the J call TRBJ1-3, with D perhaps matching TRBD1 (5 bases). V was shortened by 6 bases and J by 4 bases, with 13 bases between the two germline ends. Per germline, CDR1 WSHSY and CDR2 SAAADI. CDR3 size: 14 residues. The CDR3 DNA reads TGCGCCAGCAGCAACAGGACGAGGGGAAACACCATATATTTT. This sequence encodes CASSNRTRGNTIYF.

The CDR3 sequence: CSAKKQETQYF. The CDR3 DNA follows: TGCAGTGCTAAAAAACAGGAGACCCAGTACTTC. The genes are TRBV20-1 and TRBJ2-5, with unresolved D. Trimming pared 4 bases from V and 5 bases from J, leaving 8 bases between. CDR1 DFQATT and CDR2 SNEGSKA come from the germline V gene (reference sequence). The length of the CDR3 is 11 residues.

The V gene is TRBV5-1, the J gene TRBJ1-1; maybe TRBD1 (6 bases). Trimming cost V 3 bases and J 1 base, with 10 bases left between them. Looked up from germline, CDR1 is SGHRS and CDR2 is YFSETQ. The CDR3 is made up of 14 amino acids. CDR3 DNA sequence: TGCGCCAGCAGCTCGGTACAGGGGAACACTGAAGCTTTCTTT. It codes for CASSSVQGNTEAFF.

The rearrangement joins TRBV30 to TRBJ2-5, with D perhaps matching TRBD2 (5 bases). Between the trimmed V and J ends, which lost 8 bases and 1 base, there was a span of 14 bases. The CDR3 extends over 13 amino acids. Germline CDR1 is GTSNPN and CDR2 is SVGIG (reference sequence). In DNA form, the CDR3 reads TGTGCCGGGCACTCGGGGATCCAAGAGACCCAGTACTTC. It is translated as CAGHSGIQETQYF.

This chain links TRBV7-2 with TRBJ2-5; D is undetermined. The CDR3 extends over 12 amino acids. Germline-derived CDR1 and CDR2 are SGHTA and FQGNSA. V was cut by 5 bases and J by 1 base, with 5 bases left in between. The CDR3 sequence: CASSRIQETQYF. Written as DNA, the CDR3 is TGTGCCAGCAGCCGTATCCAAGAGACCCAGTACTTC.

V gene TRBV18 combines with J gene TRBJ1-1; the D gene is possibly TRBD1 (6 bases). V lost 4 bases and J lost 1, with 13 bases in between. This CDR3 is built from 15 residues. The germline CDR1 and CDR2 sequences are KGHSH and LQKENI. CDR3 in amino acids: CASSLYRAGNTEAFF. The CDR3, as DNA: TGTGCCAGCTCACTATACAGGGCCGGGAACACTGAAGCTTTCTTT.

This chain links TRBV29-1 with TRBJ2-2; D possibly corresponds to TRBD2 (6 bases). V was trimmed by 4 bases and J by 1 base, leaving 13 bases between them. From germline, CDR1 is SQVTM and CDR2 ANQGSEA. The CDR3 runs 15 residues. The CDR3, as DNA: TGCAGCGTTGTCGGCGGGGAATGGAACACCGGGGAGCTGTTTTTT. The encoded protein is CSVVGGEWNTGELFF.

The rearrangement joins TRBV6-5 to TRBJ2-1; D possibly corresponds to TRBD1 (6 bases). The CDR3 runs to 12 residues. In germline, CDR1 is MNHEY, CDR2 SVGAGI. V gave up 6 bases and J gave up 9 bases, with 12 bases separating them. The CDR3 protein is CASRGASGEQFF. CDR3 nucleotide sequence: TGTGCCAGCAGGGGGGCCTCCGGTGAGCAGTTCTTC.

The genes are TRBV9 and TRBJ2-1, with 7 bases matching TRBD1. The trim removed 2 bases at V and 4 bases at J, leaving 15 bases unmatched. Germline V gene lookup returns CDR1 SGDLS and CDR2 YYNGEE. The CDR3 totals 18 residues. CDR3 region: CASSVGVDRVSFYNEQFF. CDR3 nucleotides: TGTGCCAGCAGCGTGGGGGTCGACAGGGTGTCGTTTTACAATGAGCAGTTCTTC. Together with reference TRBV9 and TRBJ2-1, the CDR3 gives the full variable domain: DSGVTQTPKHLITATGQRVTLRCSPRSGDLSVYWYQQSLDQGLQFLIQYYNGEERAKGNILERFSAQQFPDLHSELNLSSLELGDSALYFCASSVGVDRVSFYNEQFFGPGTRLTVL.

The V gene is TRBV3-1 (or the pseudogene TRBV3-2), the J gene TRBJ2-5, with TRBD2 matching 11 bases. Germline V gene sequence: CDR1 LGHDT, CDR2 YNNKEL (reference sequence). CDR3 length: 16 residues. J gave up 9 bases and V 1 base, and 10 bases lay outside the gene matches. Written as DNA, the CDR3 is TGTGCCAGCAGCCAAGCCATCACTAGCGGGGGCCAGGCCCAGTACTTC. Its translation is CASSQAITSGGQAQYF.

This clone was recorded only once. This chain joins TRBV6-5 and TRBJ1-4; maybe TRBD1 (5 bases). CDR1 MNHEY and CDR2 SVGAGI come from the germline V gene. Trimming took off 0 bases at V and 10 bases at J, with 18 bases between the two ends. This CDR3 has 16 residues. CDR3 in amino acids: CASSYSGGGSLGKLFF. The CDR3 DNA reads as TGTGCCAGCAGTTACTCCGGGGGGGGAAGCCTCGGAAAACTGTTTTTT.

V and J are TRBV20-1 and TRBJ2-7, with a weak D call TRBD2 (6 bases). Trimming removed 3 bases from V and 0 bases from J, with 15 bases in between. Germline loops: CDR1 DFQATT, CDR2 SNEGSKA (reference sequence). The CDR3 totals 15 residues. The CDR3 coding sequence is TGCAGTGCTAGTGGGGGTAGCGGAAGCTCCTACGAGCAGTACTTC. It encodes CSASGGSGSSYEQYF.

The chain carries TRBV18 and TRBJ2-5; 9 positions agree with TRBD2. Germline V CDR1 and CDR2: KGHSH, LQKENI. V was pared by 2 bases and J by 4 bases, with 5 bases of the junction left unmatched. The CDR3 is made up of 15 amino acids. CDR3 sequence (DNA): TGTGCCAGCTCACCAGATAGCGGGGGACTAGAGACCCAGTACTTC. Protein: CASSPDSGGLETQYF. Based on the CDR3 plus reference TRBV18 and TRBJ2-5, the full variable domain is NAGVMQNPRHLVRRRGQEARLRCSPMKGHSHVYWYRQLPEEGLKFMVYLQKENIIDESGMPKERFSAEFPKEGPSILRIQQVVRGDSAAYFCASSPDSGGLETQYFGPGTRLLVL.

The rearrangement joins TRBV9 to TRBJ2-6; D gene uncertain. V dropped 4 bases and J dropped 4 bases, with 12 bases sitting between them. The CDR3 has 15 residues. Germline-derived CDR1 and CDR2 are SGDLS and YYNGEE. As DNA, the CDR3 is TGTGCCAGCAGCACTCGGTTACCCGGGGCCAACGTCCTGACTTTC. This gives the protein CASSTRLPGANVLTF.

V is TRBV5-1 and J is TRBJ2-1; maybe TRBD2 (6 bases). Trimming pared 3 bases from V and 9 bases from J, leaving 16 bases between. Germline V lookup: CDR1 SGHRS, CDR2 YFSETQ. The CDR3 has 14 residues. The CDR3 sequence is CASSSGLTSGEQFF. The CDR3 nucleotides are TGCGCCAGCAGCTCGGGACTCACGTCCGGTGAGCAGTTCTTC.

This sequence joins TRBV11-2 and TRBJ2-5; 15 bases align to TRBD2. Germline V CDR1 and CDR2: SGHAT, FQNNGV. There are 16 residues in the CDR3. Trimming at V came to 4 bases and at J to 5 bases, leaving 5 bases not matched to a gene. CDR3 region: CASSWTSGGAGETQYF. The CDR3 region has the DNA TGTGCCAGCAGCTGGACTAGCGGGGGGGCCGGGGAGACCCAGTACTTC.

The chain uses TRBV7-9 and TRBJ1-2, with a weak D call TRBD1 (6 bases). CDR1 is SEHNR, CDR2 FQNEAQ, per germline (reference sequence). V was pared by 3 bases and J by 0 bases, with 11 bases between. The CDR3 contains 15 residues. The CDR3 region has the DNA TGTGCCAGCAGCTTTCCGGGACAAGCTAACTATGGCTACACCTTC. Protein: CASSFPGQANYGYTF.

The V and J genes are TRBV7-9 and TRBJ2-7; weak D call: TRBD1 (7 bases). Trimming took off 2 bases at V and 0 bases at J, with 14 bases between the two ends. The germline gives CDR1 SEHNR, CDR2 FQNEAQ (reference sequence). This CDR3 contains 16 residues. DNA for the CDR3: TGTGCCAGCAGCTTACATCAGGGGGGCCACTCCTACGAGCAGTACTTC. It yields the protein CASSLHQGGHSYEQYF.

The J gene is TRBJ2-1, the V gene TRBV6-2 or TRBV6-3; D not certain. Germline V gene data show CDR1 as MNHEY and CDR2 as SVGEGT. The CDR3 has 16 residues. V gave up 4 bases and J gave up 2 bases, with 15 bases separating them. The CDR3 DNA is TGTGCCAGCAGTTCTCCGCAAAGTCGCGCCTACAATGAGCAGTTCTTC. Translating gives CASSSPQSRAYNEQFF.

The rearrangement links TRBV4-3 to TRBJ2-1; tentative D call: TRBD2 (7 bases). The CDR3 sequence is 16 residues long. Trimming removed 0 bases from V and 2 bases from J, with 11 bases in between. Germline V gene lookup returns CDR1 LGHNA and CDR2 YSLEER. CDR3 residues: CASSQDTGGPYNEQFF. CDR3 DNA: TGCGCCAGCAGCCAAGATACGGGGGGCCCCTACAATGAGCAGTTCTTC.

This rearrangement joins TRBV19 to TRBJ2-5; no reliable D call. V was cut by 3 bases and J by 5 bases, with 7 bases left in between. Germline V gene sequence: CDR1 LNHDA, CDR2 SQIVND (reference sequence). The CDR3 consists of 12 residues. CDR3 sequence: CASSIDGETQYF. The CDR3 bases are TGTGCCAGTAGTATCGACGGGGAGACCCAGTACTTC.

V is TRBV5-1 and J is TRBJ2-3; D perhaps matches TRBD2 (5 bases). The V gene lost 2 bases and the J gene lost 1 base, with 8 bases spanning the gap. Germline V lookup: CDR1 SGHRS, CDR2 YFSETQ. The CDR3 spans 14 residues. CDR3 region: CASSLSGRTDTQYF. The CDR3 DNA is TGCGCCAGCAGCTTAAGCGGCCGCACAGATACGCAGTATTTT.

The chain has TRBV19 and TRBJ2-1, with 9 bases lining up with TRBD1. The V gene's germline CDR1 is LNHDA and CDR2 SQIVND (reference sequence). V trimming: 8 bases; J trimming: 4 bases; junction bases outside the gene matches: 6. The CDR3 length is 14 residues. The CDR3 DNA sequence: TGTGCCAGTGCCCCCGGACAGGGGTACAATGAGCAGTTCTTC. Amino acids: CASAPGQGYNEQFF.

The sample holds one count of this clone. The chain links TRBV2 to TRBJ1-2; TRBD1 might be the D (6 bases). Per the germline V gene, CDR1 is SNHLY and CDR2 is FYNNEI. This CDR3 region has 14 residues. Trimming cost V 7 bases and J 2 bases, with 14 bases left between them. CDR3 coding DNA: TGTGCCAGCACCCTACAAACAGGGAACTATGGCTACACCTTC. This codes for CASTLQTGNYGYTF.

V gene TRBV6-5 combines with J gene TRBJ2-1; no firm D call. Germline V lookup: CDR1 MNHEY, CDR2 SVGAGI. The length of the CDR3 is 15 residues. Trimming left V 0 bases short and J 4 bases short, with 10 bases between. The CDR3 region has the DNA TGTGCCAGCAGTTACTCCTGGGCCGAGTACAATGAGCAGTTCTTC. It yields the protein CASSYSWAEYNEQFF.

V gene TRBV19 combines with J gene TRBJ1-3, with no clear D. Germline CDR1 reads LNHDA; CDR2 reads SQIVND (reference sequence). V gave up 6 bases and J gave up 0 bases, with 9 bases separating them. The CDR3 loop spans 14 amino acids. The CDR3: CASRTEHSGNTIYF. The CDR3 nucleotides read TGTGCCAGTAGAACAGAGCACTCTGGAAACACCATATATTTT.

This chain connects TRBV5-6 to TRBJ2-7; TRBD1 matches 10 bases. The V gene's germline CDR1 is SGHDT and CDR2 YYEEEE. V trimming: 4 bases; J trimming: 5 bases; junction bases outside the gene matches: 9. This CDR3 is 15 amino acids long. The CDR3 spells CASSPPGQGFHEQYF. The CDR3 DNA reads as TGTGCCAGCAGCCCCCCGGGACAGGGGTTCCACGAGCAGTACTTC. The complete variable domain, with remaining parts taken from reference TRBV5-6 and TRBJ2-7, reads DAGVTQSPTHLIKTRGQQVTLRCSPKSGHDTVSWYQQALGQGPQFIFQYYEEEERQRGNFPDRFSGHQFPNYSSELNVNALLLGDSALYLCASSPPGQGFHEQYFGPGTRLTVT.

V and J are TRBV18 and TRBJ2-1; D possibly corresponds to TRBD2 (5 bases). Per the germline V gene, CDR1 is KGHSH and CDR2 is LQKENI. The CDR3 runs 13 residues. Trimming removed 3 bases at V and 14 bases at J, with 17 bases between. CDR3 amino acids: CASSPPSRRLEFF. DNA of the CDR3: TGTGCCAGCTCACCCCCGAGTAGGAGGCTAGAGTTCTTC.

V is TRBV18 and J is TRBJ1-2; D remains unclear. Germline values: CDR1 KGHSH, CDR2 LQKENI. CDR3 size: 13 residues. V was trimmed by 1 base and J by 4 bases, leaving 7 bases between them. CDR3 region: CASSPQEAYGYTF. In DNA form, the CDR3 reads TGTGCCAGCTCACCACAGGAGGCCTATGGCTACACCTTC.

The chain couples TRBV19 to TRBJ1-5; 11 bases are a match to TRBD1. Per germline, CDR1 LNHDA and CDR2 SQIVND (reference sequence). The CDR3 length is 15 residues. Trimming removed 10 bases from V and 0 bases from J; junction bases left unmatched: 5. The CDR3 DNA reads as TGTGCCACGGGACAGGGGGGCTATAGCAATCAGCCCCAGCATTTT. It specifies CATGQGGYSNQPQHF.